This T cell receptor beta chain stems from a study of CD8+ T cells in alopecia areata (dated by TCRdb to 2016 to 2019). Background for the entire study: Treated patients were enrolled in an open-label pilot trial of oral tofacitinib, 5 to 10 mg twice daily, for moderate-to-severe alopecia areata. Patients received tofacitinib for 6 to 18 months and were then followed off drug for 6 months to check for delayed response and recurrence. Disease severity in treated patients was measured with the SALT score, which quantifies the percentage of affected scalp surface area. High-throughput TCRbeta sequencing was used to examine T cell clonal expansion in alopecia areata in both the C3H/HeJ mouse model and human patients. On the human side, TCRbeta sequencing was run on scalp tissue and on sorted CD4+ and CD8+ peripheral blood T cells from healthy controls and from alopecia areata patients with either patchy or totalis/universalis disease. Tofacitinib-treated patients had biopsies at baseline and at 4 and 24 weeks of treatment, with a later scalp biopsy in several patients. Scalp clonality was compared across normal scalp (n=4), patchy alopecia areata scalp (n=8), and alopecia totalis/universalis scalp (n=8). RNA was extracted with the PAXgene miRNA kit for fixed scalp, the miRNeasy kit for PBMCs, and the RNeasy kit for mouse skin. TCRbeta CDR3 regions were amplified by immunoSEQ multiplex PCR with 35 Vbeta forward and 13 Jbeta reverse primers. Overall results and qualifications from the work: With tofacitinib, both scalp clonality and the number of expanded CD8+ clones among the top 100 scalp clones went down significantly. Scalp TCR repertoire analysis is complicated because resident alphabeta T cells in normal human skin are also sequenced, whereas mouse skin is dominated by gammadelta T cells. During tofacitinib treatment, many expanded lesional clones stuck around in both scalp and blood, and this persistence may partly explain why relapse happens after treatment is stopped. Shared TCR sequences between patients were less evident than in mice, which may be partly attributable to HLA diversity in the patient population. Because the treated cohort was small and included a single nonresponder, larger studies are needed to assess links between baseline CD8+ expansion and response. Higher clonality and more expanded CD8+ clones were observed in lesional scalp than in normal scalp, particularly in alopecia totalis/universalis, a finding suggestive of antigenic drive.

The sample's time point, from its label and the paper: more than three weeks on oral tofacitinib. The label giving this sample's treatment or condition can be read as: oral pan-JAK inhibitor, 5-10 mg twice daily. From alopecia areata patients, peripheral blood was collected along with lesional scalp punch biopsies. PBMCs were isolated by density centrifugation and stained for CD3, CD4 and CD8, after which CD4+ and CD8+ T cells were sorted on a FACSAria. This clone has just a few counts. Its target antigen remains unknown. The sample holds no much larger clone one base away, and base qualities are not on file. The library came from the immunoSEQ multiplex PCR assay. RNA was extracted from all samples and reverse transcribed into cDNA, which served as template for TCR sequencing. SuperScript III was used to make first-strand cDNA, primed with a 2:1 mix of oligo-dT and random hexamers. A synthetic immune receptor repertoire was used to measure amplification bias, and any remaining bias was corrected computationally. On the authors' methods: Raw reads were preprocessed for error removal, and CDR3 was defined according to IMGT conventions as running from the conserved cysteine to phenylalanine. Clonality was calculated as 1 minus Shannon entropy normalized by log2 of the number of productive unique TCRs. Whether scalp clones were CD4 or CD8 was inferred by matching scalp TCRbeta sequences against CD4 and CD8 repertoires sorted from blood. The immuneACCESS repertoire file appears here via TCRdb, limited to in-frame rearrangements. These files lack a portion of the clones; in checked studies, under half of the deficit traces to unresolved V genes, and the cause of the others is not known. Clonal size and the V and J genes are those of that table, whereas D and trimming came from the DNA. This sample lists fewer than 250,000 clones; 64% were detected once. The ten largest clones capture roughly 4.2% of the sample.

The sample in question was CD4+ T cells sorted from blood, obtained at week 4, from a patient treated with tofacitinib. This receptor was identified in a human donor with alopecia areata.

For the CDR3, the sequence is CASSLARQPAEAFF. The bases are TGTGCCAGCAGCTTGGCCCGTCAGCCGGCTGAAGCTTTCTTT. The chain is made from TRBV5-4 and TRBJ1-1; no D gene call is confident. Sequences SGHNT (CDR1) and YYREEE (CDR2) are obtained from the germline V gene (reference sequence). Trimming removed 0 bases from V and 6 bases from J, leaving 12 bases between the germline ends. Counted from cysteine to phenylalanine, this CDR3 has 14 amino acids. The DNA shown is the 42-base CDR3, in frame from base 1.